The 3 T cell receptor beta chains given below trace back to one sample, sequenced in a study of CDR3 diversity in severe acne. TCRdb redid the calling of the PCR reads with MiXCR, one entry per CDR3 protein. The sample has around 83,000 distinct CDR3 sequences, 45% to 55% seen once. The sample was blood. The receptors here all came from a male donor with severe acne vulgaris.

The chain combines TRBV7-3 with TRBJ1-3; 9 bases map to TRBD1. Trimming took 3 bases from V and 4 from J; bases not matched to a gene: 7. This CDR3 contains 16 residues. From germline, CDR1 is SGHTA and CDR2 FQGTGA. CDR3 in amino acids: CASSLPGTGSGNTIYF. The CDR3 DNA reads TGTGCCAGCAGCTTGCCCGGGACAGGGTCCGGAAACACCATATATTTT.

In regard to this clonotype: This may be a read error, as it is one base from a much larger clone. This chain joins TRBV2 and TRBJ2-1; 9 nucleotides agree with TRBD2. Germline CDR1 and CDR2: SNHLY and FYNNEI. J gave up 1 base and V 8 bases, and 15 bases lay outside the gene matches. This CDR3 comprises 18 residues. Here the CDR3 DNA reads TGTGCCAGCGTAACCCTCGTCGGTAGCGGGAGTTCCTACAATGAGCAGTTCTTC. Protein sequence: CASVTLVGSGSSYNEQFF.

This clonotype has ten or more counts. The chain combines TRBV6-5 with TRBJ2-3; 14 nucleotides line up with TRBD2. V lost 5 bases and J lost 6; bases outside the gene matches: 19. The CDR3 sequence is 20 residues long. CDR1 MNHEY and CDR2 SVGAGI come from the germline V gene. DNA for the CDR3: TGTGCCAGCAGTGCCGCCTGGACTAGCGGGAGGCAAGAGGAGAGGGATACGCAGTATTTT. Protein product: CASSAAWTSGRQEERDTQYF.